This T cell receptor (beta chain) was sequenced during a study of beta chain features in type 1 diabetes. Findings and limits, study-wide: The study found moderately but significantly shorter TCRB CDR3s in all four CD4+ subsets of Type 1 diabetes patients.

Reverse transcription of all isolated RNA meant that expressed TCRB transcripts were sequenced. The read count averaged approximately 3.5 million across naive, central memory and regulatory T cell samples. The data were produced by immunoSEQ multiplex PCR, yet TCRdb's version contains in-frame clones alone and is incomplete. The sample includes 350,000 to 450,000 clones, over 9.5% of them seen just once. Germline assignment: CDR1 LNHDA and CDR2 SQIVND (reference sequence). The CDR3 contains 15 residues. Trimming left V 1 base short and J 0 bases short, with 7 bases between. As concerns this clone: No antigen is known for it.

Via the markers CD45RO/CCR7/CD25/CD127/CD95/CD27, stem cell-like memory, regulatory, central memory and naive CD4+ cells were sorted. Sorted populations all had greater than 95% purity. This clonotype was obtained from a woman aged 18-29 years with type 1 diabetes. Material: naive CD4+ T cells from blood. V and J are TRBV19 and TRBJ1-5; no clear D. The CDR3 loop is CASSIGGLSNQPQHF. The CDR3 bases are TGTGCCAGTAGTATAGGAGGGCTTAGCAATCAGCCCCAGCATTTT.